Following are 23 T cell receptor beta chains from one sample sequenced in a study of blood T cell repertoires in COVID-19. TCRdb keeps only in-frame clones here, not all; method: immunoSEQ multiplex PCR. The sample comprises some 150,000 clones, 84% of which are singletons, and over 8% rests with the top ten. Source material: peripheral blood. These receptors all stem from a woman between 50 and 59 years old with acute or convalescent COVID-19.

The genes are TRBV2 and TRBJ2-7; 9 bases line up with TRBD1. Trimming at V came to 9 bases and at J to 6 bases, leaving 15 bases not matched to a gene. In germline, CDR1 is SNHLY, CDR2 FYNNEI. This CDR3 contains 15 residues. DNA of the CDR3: TGTGCCAGACAAATGTATGGGGACAGGGTGGCCGAGCAGTACTTC. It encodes CARQMYGDRVAEQYF.

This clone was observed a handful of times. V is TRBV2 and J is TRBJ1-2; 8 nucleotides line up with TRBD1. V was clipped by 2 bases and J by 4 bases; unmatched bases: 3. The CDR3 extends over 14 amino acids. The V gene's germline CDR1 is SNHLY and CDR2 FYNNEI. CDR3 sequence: CASSELGTGYGYTF. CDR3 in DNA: TGTGCCAGCAGTGAACTCGGGACAGGCTATGGCTACACCTTC.

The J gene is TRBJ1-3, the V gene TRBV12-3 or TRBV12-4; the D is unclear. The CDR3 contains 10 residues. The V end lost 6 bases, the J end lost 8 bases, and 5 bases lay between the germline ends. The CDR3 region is CASSLDTIYF. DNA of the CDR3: TGTGCCAGCAGCCTCGACACCATATATTTT.

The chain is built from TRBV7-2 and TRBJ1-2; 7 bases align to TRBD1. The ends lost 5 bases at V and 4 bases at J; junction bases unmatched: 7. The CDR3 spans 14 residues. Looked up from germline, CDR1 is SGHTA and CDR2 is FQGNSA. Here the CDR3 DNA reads TGTGCCAGCAGCCGGACAGGCGGAATCTATGGCTACACCTTC. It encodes CASSRTGGIYGYTF.

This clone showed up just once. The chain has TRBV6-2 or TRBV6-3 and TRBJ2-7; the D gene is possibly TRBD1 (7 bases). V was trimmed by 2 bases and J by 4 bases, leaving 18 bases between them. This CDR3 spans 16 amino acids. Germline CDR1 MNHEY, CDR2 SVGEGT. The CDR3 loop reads CASSYPRGQPFYEQYF. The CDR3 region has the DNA TGTGCCAGCAGTTACCCGCGGGGACAGCCATTTTACGAGCAGTACTTC.

DNA for the CDR3: TGTGCCATCAGTGAGTCCGGGGGGACGCAGTATTTT. It translates to CAISESGGTQYF. The chain employs TRBV10-3 and TRBJ2-3; 7 nucleotides line up with TRBD2. Germline assignment: CDR1 ENHRY and CDR2 SYGVKD. This CDR3 spans 12 amino acids. The junction had 0 bases not matched to a gene; V was cut back by 0 bases and J by 9 bases.

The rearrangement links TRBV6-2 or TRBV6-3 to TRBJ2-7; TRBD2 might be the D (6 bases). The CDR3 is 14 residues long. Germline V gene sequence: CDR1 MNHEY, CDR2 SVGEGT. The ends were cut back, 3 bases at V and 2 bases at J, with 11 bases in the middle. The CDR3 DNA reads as TGTGCCAGCAGTTATTCGGAGGGCCCCTACGAGCAGTACTTC. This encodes CASSYSEGPYEQYF.

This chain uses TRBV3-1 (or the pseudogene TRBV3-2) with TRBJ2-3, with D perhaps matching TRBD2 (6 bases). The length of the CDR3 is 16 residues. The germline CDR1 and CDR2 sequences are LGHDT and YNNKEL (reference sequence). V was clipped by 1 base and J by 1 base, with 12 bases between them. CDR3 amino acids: CASSQVAGGGTDTQYF. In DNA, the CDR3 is TGTGCCAGCAGCCAAGTGGCCGGGGGTGGCACAGATACGCAGTATTTT.

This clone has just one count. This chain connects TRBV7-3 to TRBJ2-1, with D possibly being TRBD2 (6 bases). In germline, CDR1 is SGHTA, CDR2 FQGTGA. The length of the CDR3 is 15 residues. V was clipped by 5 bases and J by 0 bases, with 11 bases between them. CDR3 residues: CASSAGLSSYNEQFF. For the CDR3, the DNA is TGTGCCAGCAGCGCGGGACTTAGCTCCTACAATGAGCAGTTCTTC.

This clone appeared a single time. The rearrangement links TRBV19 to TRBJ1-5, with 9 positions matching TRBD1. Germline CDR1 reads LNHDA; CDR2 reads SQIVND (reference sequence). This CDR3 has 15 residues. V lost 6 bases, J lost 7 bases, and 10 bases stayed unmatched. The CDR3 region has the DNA TGTGCCAGTAGCCTTACAGGGGGCGATCGGCAGCCCCAGCATTTT. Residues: CASSLTGGDRQPQHF.

CDR3 sequence reads: CASSSLGPGNTQYF. The CDR3, as DNA: TGTGCCAGCAGCTCCCTGGGTCCGGGGAATACGCAGTATTTT. The rearrangement joins TRBV13 to TRBJ2-3; D may be TRBD2 (5 bases). CDR3 size: 14 residues. From germline, CDR1 is PRHDT and CDR2 FYEKMQ (reference sequence). Trimming cost V 4 bases and J 7 bases, with 15 bases left between them.

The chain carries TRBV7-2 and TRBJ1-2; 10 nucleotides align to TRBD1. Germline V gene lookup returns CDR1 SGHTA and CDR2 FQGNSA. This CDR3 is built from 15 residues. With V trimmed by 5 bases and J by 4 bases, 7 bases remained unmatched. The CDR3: CASSPRQGAGYGYTF. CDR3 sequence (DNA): TGTGCCAGCAGCCCCAGACAGGGGGCTGGCTATGGCTACACCTTC.

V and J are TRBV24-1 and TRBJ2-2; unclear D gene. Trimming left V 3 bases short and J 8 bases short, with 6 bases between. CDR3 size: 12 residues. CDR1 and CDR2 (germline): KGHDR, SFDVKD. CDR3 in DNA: TGTGCCACCAGTGATCTCGGGGGGGAGCTGTTTTTT. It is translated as CATSDLGGELFF.

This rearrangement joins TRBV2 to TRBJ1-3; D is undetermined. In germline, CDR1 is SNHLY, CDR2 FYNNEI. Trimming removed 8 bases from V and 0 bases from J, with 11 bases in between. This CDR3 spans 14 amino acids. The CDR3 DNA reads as TGTGCCAGCGAGGTCAGTCCCTCTGGAAACACCATATATTTT. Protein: CASEVSPSGNTIYF. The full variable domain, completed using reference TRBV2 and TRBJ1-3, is EPEVTQTPSHQVTQMGQEVILRCVPISNHLYFYWYRQILGQKVEFLVSFYNNEISEKSEIFDDQFSVERPDGSNFTLKIRSTKLEDSAMYFCASEVSPSGNTIYFGEGSWLTVV.

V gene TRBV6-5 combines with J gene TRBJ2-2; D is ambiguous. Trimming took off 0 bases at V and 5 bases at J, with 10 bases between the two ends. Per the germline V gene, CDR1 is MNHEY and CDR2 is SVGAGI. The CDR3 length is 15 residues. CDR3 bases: TGTGCCAGCAGTTACTCGCAGGTCAGAACCGGGGAGCTGTTTTTT. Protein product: CASSYSQVRTGELFF.

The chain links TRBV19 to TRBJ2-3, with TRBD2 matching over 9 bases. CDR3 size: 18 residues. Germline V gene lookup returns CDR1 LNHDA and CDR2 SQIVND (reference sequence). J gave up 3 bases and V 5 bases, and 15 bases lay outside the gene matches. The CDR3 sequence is CASSFRYLSGSVTDTQYF. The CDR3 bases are TGTGCCAGTAGTTTCCGATACCTTAGCGGGAGTGTAACAGATACGCAGTATTTT.

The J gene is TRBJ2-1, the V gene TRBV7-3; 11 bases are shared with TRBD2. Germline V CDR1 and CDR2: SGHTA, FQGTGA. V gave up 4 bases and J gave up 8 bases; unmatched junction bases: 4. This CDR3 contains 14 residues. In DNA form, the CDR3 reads TGTGCCAGCAGCTCAGGACTAGCGGGCGATGAGCAGTTCTTC. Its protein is CASSSGLAGDEQFF.

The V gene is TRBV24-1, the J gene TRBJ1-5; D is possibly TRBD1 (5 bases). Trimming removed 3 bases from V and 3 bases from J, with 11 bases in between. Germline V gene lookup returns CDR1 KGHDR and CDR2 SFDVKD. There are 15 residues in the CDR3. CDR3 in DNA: TGTGCCACCAGTGATCCCCGACAGCCCAATCAGCCCCAGCATTTT. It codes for CATSDPRQPNQPQHF.

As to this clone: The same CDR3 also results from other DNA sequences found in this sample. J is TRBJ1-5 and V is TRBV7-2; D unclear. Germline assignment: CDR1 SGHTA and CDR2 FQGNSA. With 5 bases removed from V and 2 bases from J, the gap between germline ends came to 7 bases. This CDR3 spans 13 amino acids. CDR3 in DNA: TGTGCCAGCAGCGCCGGTCGCAATCAGCCCCAGCATTTT. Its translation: CASSAGRNQPQHF.

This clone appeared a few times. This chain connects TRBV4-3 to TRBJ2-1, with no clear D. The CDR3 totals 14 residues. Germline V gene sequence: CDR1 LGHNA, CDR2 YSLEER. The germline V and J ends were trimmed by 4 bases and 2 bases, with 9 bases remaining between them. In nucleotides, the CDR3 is TGCGCCAGCAGCCTATCCGGAGCCTACAATGAGCAGTTCTTC. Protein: CASSLSGAYNEQFF.

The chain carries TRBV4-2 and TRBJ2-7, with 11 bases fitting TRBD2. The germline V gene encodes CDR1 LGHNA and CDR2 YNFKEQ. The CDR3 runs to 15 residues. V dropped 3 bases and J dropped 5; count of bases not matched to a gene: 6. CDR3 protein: CASSQIAGGPDEQYF. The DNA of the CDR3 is TGTGCCAGCAGCCAGATAGCGGGAGGGCCCGACGAGCAGTACTTC.

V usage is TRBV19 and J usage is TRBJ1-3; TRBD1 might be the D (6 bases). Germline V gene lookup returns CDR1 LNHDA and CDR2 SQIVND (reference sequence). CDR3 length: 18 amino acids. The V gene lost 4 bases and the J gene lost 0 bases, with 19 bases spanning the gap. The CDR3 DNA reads TGTGCCAGTAGTACCACGTTCCCGACAGGCTACTCTGGAAACACCATATATTTT. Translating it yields CASSTTFPTGYSGNTIYF.

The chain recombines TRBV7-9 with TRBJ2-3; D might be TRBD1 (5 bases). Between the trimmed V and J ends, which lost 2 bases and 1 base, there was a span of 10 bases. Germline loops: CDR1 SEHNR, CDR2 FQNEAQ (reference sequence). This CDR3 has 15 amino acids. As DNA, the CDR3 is TGTGCCAGCAGCTTAATAAGGGGCGGCACAGATACGCAGTATTTT. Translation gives CASSLIRGGTDTQYF. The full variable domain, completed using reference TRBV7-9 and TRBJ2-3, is DTGVSQNPRHKITKRGQNVTFRCDPISEHNRLYWYRQTLGQGPEFLTYFQNEAQLEKSRLLSDRFSAERPKGSFSTLEIQRTEQGDSAMYLCASSLIRGGTDTQYFGPGTRLTVL.